This TCR beta chain was recorded in a study of T cell responses to AZD1222 COVID-19 vaccine. Whole-study findings and limits: Spike was spanned by vaccine-associated CD4 TCRs, with dominance at 160-218 and 743-854. At baseline, seropositivity was found in only a handful of AZD1222 recipients. Possibly, clonal diversity was underestimated; donors were largely white British and included more females. After the peak T cell response, and only then, were repertoires sampled.

Points on this clone: Its antigen remains unidentified.

CDR3 length: 13 amino acids. Germline V gene sequence: CDR1 SGHVS, CDR2 FQNEAQ. Trimming took 0 bases from V and 0 from J, leaving 2 bases between them. Method: immunoSEQ multiplex PCR; TCRdb's copy keeps in-frame clones and lacks some. The sample carries under 70,000 clones, about 85% recorded once. This receptor was taken from an adult in good health. The chain joins TRBV7-8 to TRBJ1-1; D not certain. The input for sequencing was peripheral blood, taken on day 0 of AZD1222 vaccination. The CDR3 DNA is TGTGCCAGCAGCTTAGCCTTGAACACTGAAGCTTTCTTT. It yields the protein CASSLALNTEAFF. Full variable domain (rest looked up from reference TRBV7-8 and TRBJ1-1): GAGVSQSPRYKVAKRGQDVALRCDPISGHVSLFWYQQALGQGPEFLTYFQNEAQLDKSGLPSDRFFAERPEGSVSTLKIQRTQQEDSAVYLCASSLALNTEAFFGQGTRLTVV.